A selection of T cell receptor beta chains follows, all from one sample in a study of OX40 agonist ivuxolimab in advanced cancers. Produced via immunoSEQ multiplex PCR; TCRdb's table is partial and in-frame only. The sample carries 77,000 or so clones, 85% to 95% recorded once. This material consisted of CD4+ or CD8+ T cells sorted from blood, taken in a trial of the OX40 agonist ivuxolimab. The receptors come from an adult with an advanced solid tumor such as melanoma, head and neck, liver or kidney cancer. Each CDR3 is given with its conserved first and last residue. Each record gives: D gene, clone size, V gene, J gene, CDR3 DNA, CDR3 protein. The D gene is left open where the match is weak. Clone size appears in some rows only: once, few, many, or a class for an expanded clone.

D: NA; size: NA; V: TRBV27; J: TRBJ2-7; DNA: TGTGCCAGCACCACCCTCGGGGCTGGGGACGACGAGCAGTACTTC; CDR3: CASTTLGAGDDEQYF
D: TRBD2; size: NA; V: TRBV10-2; J: TRBJ2-2; DNA: TGCGCCAGCAGTGAAGTTCTTCGGGGACTAGCGGCCACCGGGGAGCTGTTTTTT; CDR3: CASSEVLRGLAATGELFF
D: NA; size: NA; V: TRBV4-1; J: TRBJ1-1; DNA: TGCGCCAGCAGCCAAGACGTAATGAACACTGAAGCTTTCTTT; CDR3: CASSQDVMNTEAFF
D: NA; size: NA; V: TRBV27; J: TRBJ1-4; DNA: TGTGCCAGCAGTTCCCCTACAGGGAAGCGGACCGAAAAACTGTTTTTT; CDR3: CASSSPTGKRTEKLFF
D: TRBD1; size: NA; V: TRBV10-2; J: TRBJ1-5; DNA: TGCGCCAGCAGTGAGACTCTCGGACAGGAGAATCAGCCCCAGCATTTT; CDR3: CASSETLGQENQPQHF
D: NA; size: NA; V: TRBV27; J: TRBJ1-1; DNA: TGTGCCAGCAGTTTATACCCTCGGGACACGTCCAACGGGGCTTTCTTT; CDR3: CASSLYPRDTSNGAFF
D: NA; size: NA; V: TRBV27; J: TRBJ2-1; DNA: TGTGCCAGCAGTTTATCCCCGGGGCACAATGAGCAGTTCTTC; CDR3: CASSLSPGHNEQFF
D: TRBD1; size: few; V: TRBV4-1; J: TRBJ2-7; DNA: TGTGCCAGCAGCCCCCTCCTGGGACAGGGGTTTCACGAGCAGTACTTC; CDR3: CASSPLLGQGFHEQYF
D: TRBD1; size: NA; V: TRBV5-1; J: TRBJ2-5; DNA: TGCGCCAGCAGCTTGACAGGGGAAACCCAGTACTTC; CDR3: CASSLTGETQYF
D: TRBD2; size: NA; V: TRBV6-4; J: TRBJ2-1; DNA: TGTGCCAGCAGTGACTCGGGACTAGCGGGGGGGTACAATGAGCAGTTCTTC; CDR3: CASSDSGLAGGYNEQFF
D: NA; size: NA; V: TRBV27; J: TRBJ2-1; DNA: TGTGCCAGCAGTTTATTCCGGTACAATGAGCAGTTCTTC; CDR3: CASSLFRYNEQFF
D: NA; size: NA; V: TRBV9; J: TRBJ1-2; DNA: TGTGCCAGCAGCGTATACGGTGGGGGCTACACCTTC; CDR3: CASSVYGGGYTF
D: NA; size: NA; V: TRBV6-6; J: TRBJ2-6; DNA: TGTGCCAGCAGTTACAGCTCTGGGGCCAACGTCCTGACTTTC; CDR3: CASSYSSGANVLTF
D: TRBD1; size: few; V: TRBV7-9; J: TRBJ2-1; DNA: TGTGCCAGCAGCTCCCCCGGGACAGGGGCCTACAATGAGCAGTTCTTC; CDR3: CASSSPGTGAYNEQFF
D: NA; size: NA; V: TRBV19; J: TRBJ2-4; DNA: TGTGCCAGTCTCCTCCCGGCCAAAAACATTCAGTACTTC; CDR3: CASLLPAKNIQYF
D: NA; size: NA; V: TRBV4-1; J: TRBJ2-3; DNA: TGCGCCAGCAGCCATGGCGGGGGCGATAGCACAGATACGCAGTATTTT; CDR3: CASSHGGGDSTDTQYF
D: NA; size: NA; V: TRBV7-8; J: TRBJ2-7; DNA: TGTGCCAGCAGCACGGTAACAGGCGTATCCTACGAGCAGTACTTC; CDR3: CASSTVTGVSYEQYF
D: TRBD1; size: once; V: TRBV5-1; J: TRBJ1-3; DNA: TGCGCCAGCAGCTTGGCTGGGACAGGGAGAAACACCATATATTTT; CDR3: CASSLAGTGRNTIYF
D: TRBD1; size: NA; V: TRBV25-1; J: TRBJ1-1; DNA: TGTGCCAGCAGTGGACCGGGACAGGGTCGATATGAAGCTTTCTTT; CDR3: CASSGPGQGRYEAFF
D: TRBD2; size: NA; V: TRBV9; J: TRBJ2-7; DNA: TGTGCCAGCAGTTCCGCGGGGGTGGTGCAGTACTTC; CDR3: CASSSAGVVQYF
D: NA; size: NA; V: TRBV7-7; J: TRBJ2-3; DNA: TGTGCTAGCAGCTTAGAGCAGGGGGGTGGTACGCAGTATTTT; CDR3: CASSLEQGGGTQYF
D: NA; size: NA; V: TRBV14; J: TRBJ2-5; DNA: TGTGCCAGCAGCCAATACCAAGAGACCCAGTACTTC; CDR3: CASSQYQETQYF
D: NA; size: NA; V: TRBV12-5; J: TRBJ2-5; DNA: NA; CDR3: CASGFGSGTPYF
D: NA; size: NA; V: TRBV6-5; J: TRBJ2-7; DNA: TGTGCCAGCAGTTACTCGGGGTTTCGGGAGCAGTACTTC; CDR3: CASSYSGFREQYF
D: NA; size: NA; V: TRBV14; J: TRBJ1-1; DNA: TGTGCCAGCAGCCAGTCAGGGGAAAAGACTGAAGCTTTCTTT; CDR3: CASSQSGEKTEAFF
D: TRBD1; size: NA; V: TRBV4-1; J: TRBJ1-4; DNA: TGCGCCAGCAGCCAAGTACCGGGACAGGGGAATGAAAAACTGTTTTTT; CDR3: CASSQVPGQGNEKLFF
D: NA; size: NA; V: TRBV9; J: TRBJ1-1; DNA: TGTGCCAGCAGCGTAGAGGCCGGGACGGACACTGAAGCTTTCTTT; CDR3: CASSVEAGTDTEAFF
D: TRBD1; size: NA; V: TRBV7-2; J: TRBJ2-3; DNA: TGTGCCAGCCCCATTTGGACAGGGGTGACAGATACGCAGTATTTT; CDR3: CASPIWTGVTDTQYF
D: NA; size: NA; V: TRBV29-1; J: TRBJ2-2; DNA: TGCAGCGTTGAAAAGGTCACCGGGGAGCTGTTTTTT; CDR3: CSVEKVTGELFF
D: TRBD2; size: NA; V: TRBV7-8; J: TRBJ2-1; DNA: TGTGCCAGCGATCCGGGACTAGCGGGGGGCCACTCCTACAATGAGCAGTTCTTC; CDR3: CASDPGLAGGHSYNEQFF
D: NA; size: NA; V: TRBV27; J: TRBJ2-1; DNA: TGTGCCAGCAGTCCATATGCCCTCAAACTAGGCAATGAGCAGTTCTTC; CDR3: CASSPYALKLGNEQFF
D: NA; size: NA; V: TRBV29-1; J: TRBJ1-3; DNA: TGCAGCGTTGAAGACCTCCAGGGTGCTGGAAACACCATATATTTT; CDR3: CSVEDLQGAGNTIYF
D: NA; size: NA; V: TRBV29-1; J: TRBJ2-1; DNA: TGCAGCGTTGAGTCTGGCAGGGTGAGTGAGCAGTTCTTC; CDR3: CSVESGRVSEQFF
D: NA; size: NA; V: TRBV19; J: TRBJ1-4; DNA: TGTGCCAGTAGTATGTCGGGACCGTTTAATGAAAAACTGTTTTTT; CDR3: CASSMSGPFNEKLFF
D: TRBD1; size: once; V: TRBV2; J: TRBJ2-7; DNA: TGTGCCAGCATCCCGCAGGGACAGCCTTTGATCTCCTACGAGCAGTACTTC; CDR3: CASIPQGQPLISYEQYF
D: NA; size: NA; V: TRBV6-1; J: TRBJ2-7; DNA: TGTGCCAGCAGTGAAGTATCTTACGAGCAGTACTTC; CDR3: CASSEVSYEQYF
D: NA; size: NA; V: TRBV27; J: TRBJ1-2; DNA: TGTGCCAGCAGTTTATTTCAGGGGTGGTATGGCTACACCTTC; CDR3: CASSLFQGWYGYTF
D: TRBD2; size: NA; V: TRBV15; J: TRBJ2-7; DNA: TGTGCCACCAGCAGAGACGGGACTACCTACGAGCAGTACTTC; CDR3: CATSRDGTTYEQYF
D: NA; size: NA; V: TRBV11-2; J: TRBJ2-1; DNA: TGTGCCGTGTGGAGACATAGGGCCGATGAGCAGTTCTTC; CDR3: CAVWRHRADEQFF
D: NA; size: NA; V: TRBV6-5; J: TRBJ2-7; DNA: TGTGCCAGCAGAATACCAGGGGTGGCGGAGCAGTACTTC; CDR3: CASRIPGVAEQYF
D: NA; size: NA; V: TRBV2; J: TRBJ2-7; DNA: TGTGCCAGCCGTTCCGGGCTCTCCTACGAGCAGTACTTC; CDR3: CASRSGLSYEQYF
D: NA; size: NA; V: TRBV12-2; J: TRBJ1-2; DNA: TGTGCAAGTCGCTTAGGACCTCAGGGGCGAAGAGGCTACACCTTC; CDR3: CASRLGPQGRRGYTF
D: NA; size: NA; V: TRBV7-6; J: TRBJ2-2; DNA: TGTGCCAGCTTAGGCGGTCGGAACACCGGGGAGCTGTTTTTT; CDR3: CASLGGRNTGELFF
D: NA; size: NA; V: TRBV29-1; J: TRBJ2-1; DNA: TGCAGCGCGCAACAGGGTAAGCTTGGCTACAATGAGCAGTTCTTC; CDR3: CSAQQGKLGYNEQFF
D: NA; size: NA; V: TRBV7-6; J: TRBJ1-6; DNA: TGTGCCAGCAGGACAGATTTCTCCTATAATTCACCCCTCCACTTT; CDR3: CASRTDFSYNSPLHF
D: NA; size: NA; V: TRBV25-1; J: TRBJ2-2; DNA: TGTGCCAGCAGTGTGCACACCGGGGAGCTGTTTTTT; CDR3: CASSVHTGELFF
D: TRBD1; size: NA; V: TRBV10-1; J: TRBJ2-2; DNA: TGCGCCAGCAGTGAAAGGGGGCCGGGCACCGGGGAGCTGTTTTTT; CDR3: CASSERGPGTGELFF
D: NA; size: NA; V: TRBV4-2; J: TRBJ1-1; DNA: TGTGCCAGCAGCCCACGAGAGGAGAACACTGAAGCTTTCTTT; CDR3: CASSPREENTEAFF
D: NA; size: once; V: TRBV10-3; J: TRBJ2-5; DNA: TGTGCCATCAGTGAGTCTAGATCCGAGACCCAGTACTTC; CDR3: CAISESRSETQYF
D: NA; size: NA; V: TRBV6-5; J: TRBJ1-1; DNA: TGTGCCAGCAGTTACGCGGGCGGGAACACTGAAGCTTTCTTT; CDR3: CASSYAGGNTEAFF